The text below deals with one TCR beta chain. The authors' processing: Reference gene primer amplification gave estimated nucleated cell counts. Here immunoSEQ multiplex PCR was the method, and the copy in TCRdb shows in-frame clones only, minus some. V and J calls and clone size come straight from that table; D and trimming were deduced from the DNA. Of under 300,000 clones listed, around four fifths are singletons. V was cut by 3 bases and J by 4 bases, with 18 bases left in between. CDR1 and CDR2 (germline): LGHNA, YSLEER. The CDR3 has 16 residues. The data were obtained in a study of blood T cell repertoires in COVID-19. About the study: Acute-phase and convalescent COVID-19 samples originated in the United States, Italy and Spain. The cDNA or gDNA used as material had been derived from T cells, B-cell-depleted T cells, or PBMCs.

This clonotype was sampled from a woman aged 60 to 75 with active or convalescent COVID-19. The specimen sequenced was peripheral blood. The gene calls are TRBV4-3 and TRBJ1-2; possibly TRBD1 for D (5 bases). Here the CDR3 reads CASSQDYRHPSYGYTF. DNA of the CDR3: TGCGCCAGCAGCCAGGACTACAGGCACCCTTCCTATGGCTACACCTTC.